Following are 29 T cell receptor beta chains from one sample sequenced in a study of chemoradiotherapy in HPV16-positive cancers. TCRdb's table, derived via immunoSEQ multiplex PCR, lists solely in-frame clones and lacks some. The data show about 14,000 clones, roughly 89% seen once. The material sequenced was tumor tissue, taken from a patient who underwent chemoradiotherapy. These receptors came from a human donor with HPV-associated anogenital cancer.

The CDR3, as DNA: TGTGCCAGCAGCCAAGTACGGTTGAACACTGAAGCTTTCTTT. Its translation is CASSQVRLNTEAFF. This rearrangement joins TRBV14 to TRBJ1-1; D is ambiguous. Looked up from germline, CDR1 is SGHDN and CDR2 is FVKESK. The V and J ends lost 1 base and 0 bases respectively, with 6 bases between them. The CDR3 is made up of 14 amino acids. Complete variable domain (other parts from reference TRBV14 and TRBJ1-1): EAGVTQFPSHSVIEKGQTVTLRCDPISGHDNLYWYRRVMGKEIKFLLHFVKESKQDESGMPNNRFLAERTGGTYSTLKVQPAELEDSGVYFCASSQVRLNTEAFFGQGTRLTVV.

This clone was found once. CDR3 in amino acids: CASSTTSGGYNEQFF. The CDR3 DNA sequence: TGTGCCAGCAGCACTACTAGCGGGGGTTACAATGAGCAGTTCTTC. J is TRBJ2-1 and V is TRBV5-4, with 11 bases aligning to TRBD2. Germline-derived CDR1 and CDR2 are SGHNT and YYREEE (reference sequence). V was pared by 4 bases and J by 4 bases, with 4 bases of the junction left unmatched. The CDR3 spans 15 residues.

CDR3 amino acids: CASSQGLHYGYTF. The CDR3 nucleotides read TGCGCCAGCAGCCAGGGCCTTCACTATGGCTACACCTTC. The chain joins TRBV5-1 to TRBJ1-2, with D possibly matching TRBD1 (5 bases). Germline CDR1 reads SGHRS; CDR2 reads YFSETQ. This CDR3 contains 13 residues. V was pared by 4 bases and J by 3 bases, with 10 bases between.

The V call is TRBV5-4, the J call TRBJ2-7; D is ambiguous. The ends were cut back, 0 bases at V and 2 bases at J, with 12 bases in the middle. The germline gives CDR1 SGHNT, CDR2 YYREEE (reference sequence). The CDR3 loop spans 15 amino acids. The CDR3 DNA reads as TGTGCCAGCAGCTTGGAGGGTACCCGAACCTACGAGCAGTACTTC. Encoded protein: CASSLEGTRTYEQYF.

The chain recombines TRBV21-1 with TRBJ1-1. TRBV21-1 is noted as a pseudogene. The CDR3 runs to 15 residues. The CDR3 here is CASPQGETGNTEAFF. The DNA of the CDR3 is TGTGCCAGCCCCCAAGGGGAGACGGGGAACACTGAAGCTTTCTTT.

This chain uses TRBV6-5 with TRBJ1-2; TRBD1 is a possible D gene (5 bases). The length of the CDR3 is 14 residues. The V gene lost 7 bases and the J gene lost 7 bases, with 19 bases spanning the gap. The germline V gene encodes CDR1 MNHEY and CDR2 SVGAGI. Written as DNA, the CDR3 is TGTGCCAGCACCCCTCGACGGGGCGCGGGTGGCTACACCTTC. Its protein is CASTPRRGAGGYTF.

This rearrangement joins TRBV9 to TRBJ2-7; the match to TRBD2 covers 8 bases. Per germline, CDR1 SGDLS and CDR2 YYNGEE. The CDR3 is 15 amino acids. J gave up 5 bases and V 3 bases, and 10 bases lay outside the gene matches. In nucleotides, the CDR3 is TGTGCCAGCAGCGCCCGGGGGGGGGAGGTCCACGAGCAGTACTTC. It encodes CASSARGGEVHEQYF.

This clone was recorded only once. At one end the junction does not follow the germline gene, possibly because of a read error. V is TRBV6-5 and J is TRBJ2-2; 9 bases match TRBD1. In germline, CDR1 is MNHEY, CDR2 SVGAGI. The CDR3 runs to 16 residues. The CDR3 loop reads CASSNSPGQGTGELFF. CDR3 DNA: TGTGCCAGCAGTAACTCGCCGGGACAGGGAACCGGGGAGCTGTTTTTT.

The chain employs TRBV10-3 and TRBJ2-7; TRBD2 matches 10 bases. The CDR3 is 17 amino acids. Germline CDR1 is ENHRY and CDR2 is SYGVKD. V dropped 0 bases and J dropped 5; count of bases not matched to a gene: 10. CDR3 DNA: TGTGCCATCAGTGAGTCGAAGGCTAGCGGGAGTCTCAACGAGCAGTACTTC. Protein product: CAISESKASGSLNEQYF.

The chain has TRBV9 and TRBJ1-2, with D possibly TRBD1 on 5 matching bases. From germline, CDR1 is SGDLS and CDR2 YYNGEE. The V end was cut by 0 bases, the J end by 5 bases, with 8 bases between. The CDR3 covers 13 residues. CDR3 in DNA: TGTGCCAGCAGCGTAGGGGGCACTTATGGCTACACCTTC. Amino acids: CASSVGGTYGYTF.

The rearrangement uses TRBV6-5 and TRBJ2-5, with 8 bases matching TRBD1. Trimming at V came to 7 bases and at J to 4 bases, leaving 5 bases not matched to a gene. CDR1 and CDR2 from the germline V gene are MNHEY and SVGAGI. The CDR3 contains 13 residues. In nucleotides, the CDR3 is TGTGCCAGCAAGAATGGACAGGGAGAGACCCAGTACTTC. Its translation is CASKNGQGETQYF.

CDR3 region: CASSVDAVSTDTQYF. CDR3 bases: TGTGCCAGCAGCGTAGATGCTGTCAGCACAGATACGCAGTATTTT. This sequence joins TRBV9 and TRBJ2-3; unclear D gene. This CDR3 has 15 amino acids. Germline V gene data show CDR1 as SGDLS and CDR2 as YYNGEE. Trimming took 0 bases from V and 0 from J, leaving 8 bases between them.

The V call is TRBV5-1, the J call TRBJ2-7; TRBD2 aligns across 10 bases. The CDR3 covers 15 residues. CDR1 is SGHRS, CDR2 YFSETQ, per germline. The V gene end was trimmed by 1 base and the J gene end by 5 bases; junction bases not matched to a gene: 6. CDR3 sequence (DNA): TGCGCCAGCAGCTTGACGCTAGCGGGAGCCCACGAGCAGTACTTC. Translating it yields CASSLTLAGAHEQYF.

This chain links TRBV6-6 with TRBJ1-1; D gene unclear. Germline CDR1 is MNHNY and CDR2 is SVGAGI (reference sequence). This CDR3 region has 13 residues. Trimming took 2 bases from V and 3 from J, leaving 7 bases between them. The DNA of the CDR3 is TGTGCCAGCAGTTACGGGGTCGACACTGAAGCTTTCTTT. Translated, it gives CASSYGVDTEAFF.

The rearrangement links TRBV7-9 to TRBJ1-1; no definite D call. This CDR3 comprises 11 residues. Trimming removed 6 bases from V and 6 bases from J, with 8 bases in between. The germline V gene encodes CDR1 SEHNR and CDR2 FQNEAQ (reference sequence). The CDR3 DNA is TGTGCCAGCAGGCTAGGAGCTGAAGCTTTCTTT. Its translation is CASRLGAEAFF.

This chain links TRBV6-6 with TRBJ2-7, with 9 nucleotides matching TRBD1. Germline-derived CDR1 and CDR2 are MNHNY and SVGAGI (reference sequence). V was pared by 2 bases and J by 0 bases, with 5 bases of the junction left unmatched. The CDR3 sequence is 16 residues long. The CDR3, as DNA: TGTGCCAGCAGTTACAACGGACAGGGGAGCTCCTACGAGCAGTACTTC. Amino acids: CASSYNGQGSSYEQYF.

The chain recombines TRBV7-2 with TRBJ2-7, with 11 bases lining up with TRBD2. This CDR3 is 17 amino acids long. After removal of 4 bases from V and 2 bases from J, the junction contained 10 bases not matched to a gene. Germline CDR1 and CDR2: SGHTA and FQGNSA. CDR3 nucleotides: TGTGCCAGCAGCTCTCCGGGACTAGCGGACCGGCCCTACGAGCAGTACTTC. Encoded protein: CASSSPGLADRPYEQYF.

About this clone itself: Mismatch with germline at one junction end may stem from a read error. The V gene is TRBV6-5, the J gene TRBJ1-4; D unclear. There are 12 residues in the CDR3. Germline V gene sequence: CDR1 MNHEY, CDR2 SVGAGI. Written as DNA, the CDR3 is TGTGCCAGCAGGGATCAGAATGGAAAACTGTTTTTT. It codes for CASRDQNGKLFF.

The V gene is TRBV7-5, the J gene TRBJ1-1. TRBV7-5 is shown as a pseudogene. The CDR3 sequence is 15 residues long. The CDR3 reads CARSFYTATNTEAFF. For the CDR3, the DNA is TGTGCCAGAAGCTTTTACACAGCGACTAACACTGAAGCTTTCTTT.

V and J are TRBV5-4 and TRBJ2-4; 14 nucleotides align to TRBD2. Trimming removed 3 bases from V and 0 bases from J; junction bases left unmatched: 5. The germline V gene has CDR1 SGHNT and CDR2 YYREEE (reference sequence). The CDR3 length is 18 residues. In DNA, the CDR3 is TGTGCCAGCAGCTCCGGGACTAGCGGGAGACTAGCCAAAAACATTCAGTACTTC. Translating it yields CASSSGTSGRLAKNIQYF.

The chain carries TRBV7-8 and TRBJ2-7, with 9 bases matching TRBD2. The CDR3 extends over 15 amino acids. CDR1 and CDR2 (germline): SGHVS, FQNEAQ. J gave up 7 bases and V 1 base, and 8 bases lay outside the gene matches. For the CDR3, the DNA is TGTGCCAGCAGCTTAGGAGTTCTAGCGGGAAATGAGCAGTACTTC. It encodes CASSLGVLAGNEQYF. The full variable domain, rest sourced from reference TRBV7-8 and TRBJ2-7, is GAGVSQSPRYKVAKRGQDVALRCDPISGHVSLFWYQQALGQGPEFLTYFQNEAQLDKSGLPSDRFFAERPEGSVSTLKIQRTQQEDSAVYLCASSLGVLAGNEQYFGPGTRLTVT.

The chain is built from TRBV29-1 and TRBJ1-1; D is possibly TRBD1 (6 bases). The germline V gene encodes CDR1 SQVTM and CDR2 ANQGSEA. Trimming left V 7 bases short and J 0 bases short, with 18 bases between. The CDR3 covers 15 residues. CDR3 nucleotides: TGCAGCGCCAAACAGGGTTGGGGGATGAACACTGAAGCTTTCTTT. Its translation is CSAKQGWGMNTEAFF.

The V gene is TRBV6-6, the J gene TRBJ2-7; D remains ambiguous. The germline CDR1 and CDR2 sequences are MNHNY and SVGAGI (reference sequence). Trimming took 5 bases from V and 6 from J, leaving 14 bases between them. This CDR3 region has 13 residues. In DNA form, the CDR3 reads TGTGCCAGCAGTGGGATGGGGTCGGGCGAGCAGTACTTC. Its protein product is CASSGMGSGEQYF.

This clone appeared a single time. The chain links TRBV11-3 to TRBJ2-1; D unclear. Germline loops: CDR1 SGHNT, CDR2 YENEEA. The CDR3 loop spans 13 amino acids. V lost 2 bases, J lost 9 bases, and 11 bases lay in between. CDR3 region: CASSLLTDGEQFF. The CDR3, as DNA: TGTGCCAGCAGCTTACTGACGGATGGTGAGCAGTTCTTC.

The V gene is TRBV7-6, the J gene TRBJ1-3; TRBD1 agrees at 8 bases. V lost 5 bases and J lost 2; bases outside the gene matches: 8. Per germline, CDR1 SGHVS and CDR2 FNYEAQ. The CDR3 has 16 residues. CDR3: CASSQGAGAPGNTIYF. CDR3 in DNA: TGTGCCAGCAGCCAGGGGGCGGGTGCGCCTGGAAACACCATATATTTT.

The chain links TRBV2 to TRBJ2-7; the D call may be TRBD1 or TRBD2 (5 bases each). Germline V gene sequence: CDR1 SNHLY, CDR2 FYNNEI. With 4 bases removed from V and 4 bases from J, the gap between germline ends came to 14 bases. The CDR3 spans 14 residues. CDR3 loop: CASSAARGEYEQYF. CDR3 coding DNA: TGTGCCAGCAGTGCGGCTAGAGGGGAATACGAGCAGTACTTC.

This chain connects TRBV7-9 to TRBJ1-1; 7 bases agree with TRBD1. The V segment lost 0 bases and the J segment 5 bases; nucleotides outside the gene matches: 6. The CDR3 spans 15 residues. Per the germline V gene, CDR1 is SEHNR and CDR2 is FQNEAQ (reference sequence). The CDR3 reads CASSLAQGRWTEAFF. The DNA for the CDR3 is TGTGCCAGCAGCTTAGCACAGGGGCGTTGGACTGAAGCTTTCTTT.

The chain joins TRBV9 to TRBJ2-3, with D maybe TRBD1 (6 bases). The CDR3 length is 16 residues. Deletions cut 3 bases from V and 1 base from J, with 15 bases between. Germline assignment: CDR1 SGDLS and CDR2 YYNGEE. The CDR3 region is CASSARQGFGTDTQYF. For the CDR3, the DNA is TGTGCCAGCAGCGCTCGTCAGGGGTTTGGCACAGATACGCAGTATTTT. Filled out from reference TRBV9 and TRBJ2-3, the complete variable domain reads DSGVTQTPKHLITATGQRVTLRCSPRSGDLSVYWYQQSLDQGLQFLIQYYNGEERAKGNILERFSAQQFPDLHSELNLSSLELGDSALYFCASSARQGFGTDTQYFGPGTRLTVL.

This clone was seen a single time. The chain is built from TRBV4-3 and TRBJ2-1; TRBD2 aligns across 7 bases. The CDR3 length is 13 residues. Losses at the gene ends were 5 bases for V and 12 bases for J; bases not matched to a gene: 10. Germline values: CDR1 LGHNA, CDR2 YSLEER. The CDR3 DNA reads TGCGCCAGCAGCTTGGGAGGGCCCGGGGGGCAGTTCTTC. Amino acid sequence: CASSLGGPGGQFF.